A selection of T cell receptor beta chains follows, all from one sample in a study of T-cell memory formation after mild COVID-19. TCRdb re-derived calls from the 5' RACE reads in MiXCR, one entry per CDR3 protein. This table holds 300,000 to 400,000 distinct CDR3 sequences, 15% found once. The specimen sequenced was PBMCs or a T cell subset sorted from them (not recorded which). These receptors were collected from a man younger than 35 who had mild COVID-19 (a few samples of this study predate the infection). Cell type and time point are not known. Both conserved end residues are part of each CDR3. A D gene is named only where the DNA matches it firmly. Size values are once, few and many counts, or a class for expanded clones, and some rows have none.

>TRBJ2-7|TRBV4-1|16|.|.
CASSQGWGTQVYEQYF
TGCGCCAGCAGCCAAGGGTGGGGAACGCAGGTCTACGAGCAGTACTTC
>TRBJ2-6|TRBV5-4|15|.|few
CASSLFGPGANVLTF
TGTGCCAGCAGCTTGTTTGGCCCTGGGGCCAACGTCCTGACTTTC
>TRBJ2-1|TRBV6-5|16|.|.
CASSYSRSTGRNEQFF
TGTGCCAGCAGTTACTCACGATCGACAGGGAGGAATGAGCAGTTCTTC
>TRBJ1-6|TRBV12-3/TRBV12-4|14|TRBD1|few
CASSGDSDNSPLHF
TGTGCCAGCAGCGGGGACAGCGATAATTCACCCCTCCACTTT
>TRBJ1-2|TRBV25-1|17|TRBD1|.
CASSEASGDRAYYGYTF
TGTGCCAGCAGTGAGGCCAGCGGGGACAGGGCCTATTATGGCTACACCTTC
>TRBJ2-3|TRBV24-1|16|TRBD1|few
CATSDPGQDRSDTQYF
TGTGCCACCAGTGATCCCGGACAGGATCGTTCAGATACGCAGTATTTT
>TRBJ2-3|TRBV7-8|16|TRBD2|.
CASSLLSGGRADTQYF
TGTGCCAGCAGCCTCCTTAGCGGGGGGAGGGCAGATACGCAGTATTTT
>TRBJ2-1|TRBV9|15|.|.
CASSVDVAAAHEQFF
TGTGCCAGCAGCGTAGATGTTGCGGCGGCCCATGAGCAGTTCTTC
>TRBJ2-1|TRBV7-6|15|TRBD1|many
CASSSGTGGFNEQFF
TGTGCCAGCAGCTCCGGGACAGGGGGCTTCAATGAGCAGTTCTTC
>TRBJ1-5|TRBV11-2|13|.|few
CASSLDLEQPQHF
TGTGCCAGCAGCTTAGATCTGGAACAGCCCCAGCATTTT
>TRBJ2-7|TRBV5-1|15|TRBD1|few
CASSLRGQGYHEQYF
TGCGCCAGCAGCTTAAGAGGACAGGGGTACCACGAGCAGTACTTC
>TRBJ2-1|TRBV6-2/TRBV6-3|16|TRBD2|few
CASRPLGTSGLNEQFF
TGTGCCAGCAGGCCACTCGGGACTAGCGGACTTAATGAGCAGTTCTTC
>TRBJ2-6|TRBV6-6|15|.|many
CASSFLSSGANVLTF
TGTGCCAGCAGTTTCCTGAGCTCTGGGGCCAACGTCCTGACTTTC
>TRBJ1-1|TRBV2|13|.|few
CASSPTGQSLWAF
TGTGCCAGCAGTCCGACGGGACAATCGCTGTGGGCCTTT
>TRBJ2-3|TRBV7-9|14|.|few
CASSFDSTADTQYF
TGTGCCAGCAGCTTCGACAGTACGGCGGATACGCAGTATTTT
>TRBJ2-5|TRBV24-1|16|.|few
CATRVSGPRLEETQYF
TGTGCCACCAGAGTTTCGGGACCCCGACTCGAAGAGACCCAGTACTTC
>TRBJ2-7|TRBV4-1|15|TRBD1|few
CASSQVTQGGSEQYF
TGCGCCAGCAGCCAAGTTACGCAAGGGGGCAGCGAGCAGTACTTC
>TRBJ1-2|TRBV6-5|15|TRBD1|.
CASRAGTGRNYGYTF
TGTGCCAGCAGGGCCGGGACAGGGAGGAACTATGGCTACACCTTC
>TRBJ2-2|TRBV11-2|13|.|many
CASSGLYTGELFF
TGTGCCAGCAGCGGTTTGTACACCGGGGAGCTGTTTTTT